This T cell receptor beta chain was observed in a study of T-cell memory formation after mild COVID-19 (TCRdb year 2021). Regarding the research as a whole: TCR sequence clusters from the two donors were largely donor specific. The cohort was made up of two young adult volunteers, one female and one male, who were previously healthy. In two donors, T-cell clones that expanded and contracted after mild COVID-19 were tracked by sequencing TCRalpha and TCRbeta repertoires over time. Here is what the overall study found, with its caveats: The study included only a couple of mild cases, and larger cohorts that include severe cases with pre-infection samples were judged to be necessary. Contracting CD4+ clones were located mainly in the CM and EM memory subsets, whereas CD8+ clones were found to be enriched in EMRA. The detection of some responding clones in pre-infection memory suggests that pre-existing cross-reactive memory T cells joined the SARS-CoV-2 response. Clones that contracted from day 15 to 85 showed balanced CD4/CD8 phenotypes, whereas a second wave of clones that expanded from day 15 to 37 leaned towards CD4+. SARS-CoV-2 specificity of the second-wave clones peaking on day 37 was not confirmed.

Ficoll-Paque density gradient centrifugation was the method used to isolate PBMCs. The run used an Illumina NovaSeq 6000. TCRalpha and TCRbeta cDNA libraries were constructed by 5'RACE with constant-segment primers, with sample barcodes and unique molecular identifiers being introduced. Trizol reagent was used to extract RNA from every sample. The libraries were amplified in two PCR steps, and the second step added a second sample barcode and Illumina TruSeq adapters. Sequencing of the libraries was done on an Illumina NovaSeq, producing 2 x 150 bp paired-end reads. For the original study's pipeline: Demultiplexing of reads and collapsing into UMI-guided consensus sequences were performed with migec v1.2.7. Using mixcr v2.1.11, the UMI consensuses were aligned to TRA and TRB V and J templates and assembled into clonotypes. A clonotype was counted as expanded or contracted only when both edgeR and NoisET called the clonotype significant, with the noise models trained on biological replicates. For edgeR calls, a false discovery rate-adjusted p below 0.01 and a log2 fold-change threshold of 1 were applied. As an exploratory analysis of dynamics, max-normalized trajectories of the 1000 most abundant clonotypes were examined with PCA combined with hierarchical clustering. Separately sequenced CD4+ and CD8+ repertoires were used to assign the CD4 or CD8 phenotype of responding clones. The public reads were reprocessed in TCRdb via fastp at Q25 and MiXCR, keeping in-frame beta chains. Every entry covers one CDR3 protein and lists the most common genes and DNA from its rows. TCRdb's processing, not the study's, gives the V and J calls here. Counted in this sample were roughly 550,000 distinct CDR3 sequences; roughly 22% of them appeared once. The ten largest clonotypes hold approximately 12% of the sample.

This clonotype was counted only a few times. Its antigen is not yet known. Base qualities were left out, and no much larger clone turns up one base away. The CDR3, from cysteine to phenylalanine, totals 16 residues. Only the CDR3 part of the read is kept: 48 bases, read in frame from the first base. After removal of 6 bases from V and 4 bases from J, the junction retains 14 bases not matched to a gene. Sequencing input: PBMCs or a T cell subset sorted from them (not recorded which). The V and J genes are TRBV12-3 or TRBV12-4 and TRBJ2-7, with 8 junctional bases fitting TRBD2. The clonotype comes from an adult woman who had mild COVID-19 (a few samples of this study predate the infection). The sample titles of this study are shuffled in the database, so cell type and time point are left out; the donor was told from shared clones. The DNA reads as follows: TGTGCCAGCAGCCGAGGGGTCGGGACTAGGGGGTACGAGCAGTACTTC. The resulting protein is CASSRGVGTRGYEQYF.